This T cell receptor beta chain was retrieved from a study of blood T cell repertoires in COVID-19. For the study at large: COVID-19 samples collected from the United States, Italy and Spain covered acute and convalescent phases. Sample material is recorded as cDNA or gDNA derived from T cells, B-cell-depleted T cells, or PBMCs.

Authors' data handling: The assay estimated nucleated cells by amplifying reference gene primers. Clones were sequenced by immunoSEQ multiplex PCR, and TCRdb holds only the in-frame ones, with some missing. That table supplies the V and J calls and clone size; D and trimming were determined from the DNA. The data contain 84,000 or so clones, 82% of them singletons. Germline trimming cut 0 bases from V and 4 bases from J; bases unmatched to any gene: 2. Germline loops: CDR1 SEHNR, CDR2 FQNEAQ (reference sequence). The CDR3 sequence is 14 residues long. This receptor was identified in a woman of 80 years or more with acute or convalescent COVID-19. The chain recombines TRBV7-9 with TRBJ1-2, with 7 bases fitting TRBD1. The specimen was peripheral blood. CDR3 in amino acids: CASSLAQGTYGYTF. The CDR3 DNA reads TGTGCCAGCAGCTTAGCACAGGGGACCTATGGCTACACCTTC.